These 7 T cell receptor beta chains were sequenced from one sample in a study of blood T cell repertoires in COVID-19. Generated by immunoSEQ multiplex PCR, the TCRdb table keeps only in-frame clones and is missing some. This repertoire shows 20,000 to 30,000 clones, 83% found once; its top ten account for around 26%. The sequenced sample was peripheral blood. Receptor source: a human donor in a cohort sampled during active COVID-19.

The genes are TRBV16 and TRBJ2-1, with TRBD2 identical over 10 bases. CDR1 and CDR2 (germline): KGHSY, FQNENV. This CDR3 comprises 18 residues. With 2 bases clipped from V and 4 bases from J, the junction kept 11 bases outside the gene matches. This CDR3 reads CASSQLRLAGASYNEQFF. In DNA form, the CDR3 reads TGTGCCAGCAGCCAACTACGGCTAGCGGGAGCCTCGTACAATGAGCAGTTCTTC.

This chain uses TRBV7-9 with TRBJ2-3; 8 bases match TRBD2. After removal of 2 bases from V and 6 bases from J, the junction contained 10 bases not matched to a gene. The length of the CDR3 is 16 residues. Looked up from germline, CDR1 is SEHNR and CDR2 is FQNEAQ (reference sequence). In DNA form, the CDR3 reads TGTGCCAGCAGCTTAACGTCGGGAGGGCCAAGGGATACGCAGTATTTT. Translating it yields CASSLTSGGPRDTQYF.

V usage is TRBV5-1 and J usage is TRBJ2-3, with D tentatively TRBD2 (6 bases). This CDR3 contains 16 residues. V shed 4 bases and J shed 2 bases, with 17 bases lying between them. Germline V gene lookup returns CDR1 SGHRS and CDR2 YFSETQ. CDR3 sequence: CASSAGRQSFTDTQYF. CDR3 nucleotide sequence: TGCGCCAGCAGCGCGGGGAGACAGTCCTTCACAGATACGCAGTATTTT.

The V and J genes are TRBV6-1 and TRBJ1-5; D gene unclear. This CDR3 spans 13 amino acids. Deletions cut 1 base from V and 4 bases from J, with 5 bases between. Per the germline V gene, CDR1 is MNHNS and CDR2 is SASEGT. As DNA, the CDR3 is TGTGCCAGCAGTGAAGACAGAAATCAGCCCCAGCATTTT. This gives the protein CASSEDRNQPQHF.

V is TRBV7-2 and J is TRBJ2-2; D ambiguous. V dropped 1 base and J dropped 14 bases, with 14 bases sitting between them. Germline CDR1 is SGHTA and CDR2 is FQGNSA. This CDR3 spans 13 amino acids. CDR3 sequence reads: CASSLVTRPGLFF. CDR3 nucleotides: TGTGCCAGCAGCTTAGTGACACGCCCTGGCCTGTTTTTT.

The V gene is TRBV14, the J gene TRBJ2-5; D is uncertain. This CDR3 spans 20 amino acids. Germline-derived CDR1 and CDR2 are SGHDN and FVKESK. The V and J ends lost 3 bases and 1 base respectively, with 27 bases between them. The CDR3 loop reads CASSHVALAGRRRSQETQYF. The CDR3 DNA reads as TGTGCCAGCAGCCATGTAGCCCTGGCCGGCCGCCGGCGGTCCCAAGAGACCCAGTACTTC.

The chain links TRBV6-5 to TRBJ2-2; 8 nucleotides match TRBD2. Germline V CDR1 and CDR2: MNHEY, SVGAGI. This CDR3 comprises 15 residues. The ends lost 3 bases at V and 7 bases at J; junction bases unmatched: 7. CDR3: CASSYGGGQIGELFF. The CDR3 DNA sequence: TGTGCCAGCAGTTATGGCGGGGGGCAGATCGGGGAGCTGTTTTTT.